The text below deals with one T cell receptor beta chain. The antigen is not known. Disease in patients was locally advanced or metastatic urothelial carcinoma. The germline V and J ends were trimmed by 2 bases and 6 bases, with 12 bases remaining between them. From germline, CDR1 is MNHEY and CDR2 SMNVEV (reference sequence). This CDR3 region has 14 residues. This record belongs to a study of PD-L1 blockade in urothelial cancer. Overall study context: Male sex and bladder-origin urothelial cancer characterized about 90% of the roughly 30 patients. Among blood samples, the median T cell count was some 140,000. Study findings and constraints: Blood clones associated with the tumor expanded more at 3 weeks in durable-benefit patients.

Clones were sequenced by immunoSEQ multiplex PCR, and TCRdb holds only the in-frame ones, with some missing. The table lists approximately 48,000 clones, approximately 86% of them singletons. Here the sequenced sample was PBMCs, taken around atezolizumab (anti-PD-L1) treatment. J is TRBJ2-3 and V is TRBV27; D gene uncertain. This receptor was identified in a man aged 55 to 70 with urothelial cancer. CDR3 in DNA: TGTGCCAGCAGTTTACCCGACGGAGACGATACGCAGTATTTT. Translation gives CASSLPDGDDTQYF.